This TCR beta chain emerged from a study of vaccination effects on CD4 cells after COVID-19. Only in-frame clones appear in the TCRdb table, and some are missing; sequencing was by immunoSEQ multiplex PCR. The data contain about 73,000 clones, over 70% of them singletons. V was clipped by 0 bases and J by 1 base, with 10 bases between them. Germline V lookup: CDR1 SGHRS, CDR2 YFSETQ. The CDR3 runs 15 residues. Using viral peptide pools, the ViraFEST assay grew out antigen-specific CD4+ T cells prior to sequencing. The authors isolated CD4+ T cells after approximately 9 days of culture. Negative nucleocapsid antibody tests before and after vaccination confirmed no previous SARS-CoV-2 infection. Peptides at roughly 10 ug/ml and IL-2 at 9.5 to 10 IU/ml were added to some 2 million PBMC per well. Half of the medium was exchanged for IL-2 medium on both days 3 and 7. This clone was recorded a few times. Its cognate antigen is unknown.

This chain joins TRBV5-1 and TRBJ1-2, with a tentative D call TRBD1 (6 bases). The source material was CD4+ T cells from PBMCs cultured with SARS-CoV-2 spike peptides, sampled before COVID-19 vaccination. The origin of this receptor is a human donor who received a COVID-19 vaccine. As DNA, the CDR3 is TGCGCCAGCAGCTTGGGGGGGCGCAGTAACTATGGCTACACCTTC. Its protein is CASSLGGRSNYGYTF.